The clone carrying this TCR beta chain was counted many times. The target antigen is unknown. This specimen comes from a study of neurological immune-mediated disorders. Study-wide results and caveats: Private repertoires in all groups were suggested by the finding that expanded clones across subjects shared no CDR3 amino acid sequences. HTLV-1-associated myelopathy had the most TCR clonal expansion, and multiple sclerosis had the least, less than healthy controls.

Sequencing runs each generated in excess of 160 million TCR-beta sequences derived from 15-18 subjects. TCRdb reprocessed the 5' RACE reads with MiXCR, giving one entry per CDR3 protein. This table holds more than 60,000 distinct CDR3 sequences, 3.5% to 4.5% found once. The CDR3 consists of 16 residues. Germline V gene sequence: CDR1 SGHKS, CDR2 YYEKEE (reference sequence). Trimming cost V 0 bases and J 8 bases; bases outside gene matches: 8. V usage is TRBV5-5 and J usage is TRBJ2-1; TRBD2 matches at 10 bases. The clonotype comes from a woman in her 50s with multiple sclerosis. The source material was PBMCs. The CDR3 DNA follows: TGTGCCAGCAGCTTGGCGGTACTAGCGGGAAGGGATGAGCAGTTCTTC. This sequence encodes CASSLAVLAGRDEQFF.